The 15 T cell receptor beta chains below were found in one sample sequenced in a study of blood T cell repertoires in COVID-19. Sequenced by immunoSEQ multiplex PCR; TCRdb stores in-frame clones only, minus some. Of 40,000 to 50,000 clones in the sample, about nine tenths were seen once. What was sequenced was peripheral blood. These receptors were taken from a man aged 50 to 59 with active COVID-19.

This chain joins TRBV9 and TRBJ2-1; 8 bases are a match to TRBD1. The CDR3 has 13 residues. Germline loops: CDR1 SGDLS, CDR2 YYNGEE. V lost 3 bases to trimming and J lost 8 bases; unmatched junction nucleotides: 4. CDR3 region: CASSEAGGDEQFF. The CDR3 nucleotides are TGTGCCAGCAGCGAAGCAGGGGGCGATGAGCAGTTCTTC.

The V and J genes are TRBV14 and TRBJ2-5, with D perhaps matching TRBD1 (6 bases). The CDR3 has 16 residues. V lost 2 bases, J lost 4 bases, and 17 bases lay in between. Germline loops: CDR1 SGHDN, CDR2 FVKESK. The CDR3 DNA sequence: TGTGCCAGCAGCCAATACTCGATTGGGGGCGCAGAGACCCAGTACTTC. Its translation is CASSQYSIGGAETQYF. The full variable domain, its missing parts supplied by reference TRBV14 and TRBJ2-5, is EAGVTQFPSHSVIEKGQTVTLRCDPISGHDNLYWYRRVMGKEIKFLLHFVKESKQDESGMPNNRFLAERTGGTYSTLKVQPAELEDSGVYFCASSQYSIGGAETQYFGPGTRLLVL.

The chain employs TRBV5-4 and TRBJ2-5; 8 bases map to TRBD1. V shed 3 bases, J shed 4 bases, and the junction held 11 bases outside the gene matches. CDR3 length: 16 residues. Per germline, CDR1 SGHNT and CDR2 YYREEE (reference sequence). CDR3 in DNA: TGTGCCAGCAGCTCCACACAGGGGGGATTGGTAGAGACCCAGTACTTC. Translated, it gives CASSSTQGGLVETQYF.

Only one count was recorded for this clone. The chain uses TRBV7-8 and TRBJ2-1; D is possibly TRBD2 (5 bases). This CDR3 has 15 amino acids. CDR1 SGHVS and CDR2 FQNEAQ come from the germline V gene. The V end was cut by 5 bases, the J end by 6 bases, with 17 bases between. This CDR3 reads CASSPLVLGSNEQFF. The DNA for the CDR3 is TGTGCCAGCAGCCCATTGGTTCTGGGGAGCAATGAGCAGTTCTTC.

J is TRBJ1-2 and V is TRBV7-9; 9 nucleotides line up with TRBD1. The CDR3 is 15 residues long. Germline assignment: CDR1 SEHNR and CDR2 FQNEAQ (reference sequence). The V gene end was trimmed by 5 bases and the J gene end by 2 bases; junction bases not matched to a gene: 6. The CDR3 reads CASSPSGTGNYGYTF. CDR3 bases: TGTGCCAGCAGCCCATCCGGGACAGGGAACTATGGCTACACCTTC. The complete variable domain, with remaining parts taken from reference TRBV7-9 and TRBJ1-2, reads DTGVSQNPRHKITKRGQNVTFRCDPISEHNRLYWYRQTLGQGPEFLTYFQNEAQLEKSRLLSDRFSAERPKGSFSTLEIQRTEQGDSAMYLCASSPSGTGNYGYTFGSGTRLTVV.

The chain joins TRBV28 to TRBJ2-1, with TRBD1 matching over 9 bases. Looked up from germline, CDR1 is MDHEN and CDR2 is SYDVKM. The ends lost 6 bases at V and 9 bases at J; junction bases unmatched: 9. The CDR3 is 14 residues long. CDR3 protein: CASRGQGLNGEQFF. CDR3 nucleotide sequence: TGTGCCAGCAGGGGACAGGGTTTGAATGGTGAGCAGTTCTTC.

The rearrangement joins TRBV19 to TRBJ1-3; 8 bases are shared with TRBD1. The germline CDR1 and CDR2 sequences are LNHDA and SQIVND (reference sequence). The V segment lost 7 bases and the J segment 3 bases; nucleotides outside the gene matches: 5. The CDR3 spans 14 residues. The CDR3 nucleotides read TGTGCCAGTAACGAGGGGACAGGTGGAAACACCATATATTTT. Translated, it gives CASNEGTGGNTIYF.

In DNA, the CDR3 is TGTGCTAGTGTAGTGGAGAACCAAGAGACCCAGTACTTC. Translation: CASVVENQETQYF. V and J are TRBV12-5 and TRBJ2-5, with unresolved D. CDR3 size: 13 residues. Germline loops: CDR1 LGHNT, CDR2 FRNRAP. V lost 7 bases to trimming and J lost 0 bases, with 9 bases between them.

As DNA, the CDR3 is TGTGCCAGCTGCCGGAAGGCGGCCGGATGCATTCAGTACTTC. Residues: CASCRKAAGCIQYF. The chain uses TRBV28 and TRBJ2-4; D unclear. CDR3 length: 14 amino acids. V lost 8 bases and J 9 bases, leaving 20 bases between the germline ends. CDR1 and CDR2 from the germline V gene are MDHEN and SYDVKM.

This clone was counted a few times. The chain uses TRBV7-9 and TRBJ2-7; D gene uncertain. Trimming cost V 4 bases and J 6 bases, with 10 bases left between them. Germline V gene sequence: CDR1 SEHNR, CDR2 FQNEAQ (reference sequence). The CDR3 runs 12 residues. The CDR3 nucleotides read TGTGCCAGCAGCTCCAACATCTTCGAGCAGTACTTC. Encoded protein: CASSSNIFEQYF.

The chain recombines TRBV3-1 (or the pseudogene TRBV3-2) with TRBJ2-3; 8 bases fit TRBD2. Trimming took 6 bases from V and 4 from J; bases not matched to a gene: 9. CDR3 size: 15 residues. The V gene's germline CDR1 is LGHDT and CDR2 YNNKEL (reference sequence). CDR3 nucleotides: TGTGCCAGCAGACCAACGGGACTAGACGCAGATACGCAGTATTTT. Its protein product is CASRPTGLDADTQYF.

The chain carries TRBV29-1 and TRBJ1-1; 7 nucleotides line up with TRBD1. Germline CDR1 SQVTM, CDR2 ANQGSEA. The CDR3 is made up of 15 amino acids. The V segment lost 3 bases and the J segment 1 base; nucleotides outside the gene matches: 8. DNA for the CDR3: TGCAGCGTTGAGGGACAGATGACTCAGAACACTGAAGCTTTCTTT. Amino acid sequence: CSVEGQMTQNTEAFF.

The V gene is TRBV2, the J gene TRBJ2-3; maybe TRBD2 (6 bases). There are 15 residues in the CDR3. Germline assignment: CDR1 SNHLY and CDR2 FYNNEI. V gave up 8 bases and J gave up 3 bases, with 18 bases separating them. Here the CDR3 reads CASLWASGLTDTQYF. The CDR3 nucleotides read TGTGCCAGCCTTTGGGCCAGCGGGCTAACAGATACGCAGTATTTT.

The V call is TRBV18, the J call TRBJ1-2; 7 nucleotides align to TRBD1. The CDR3 length is 13 residues. J gave up 2 bases and V 3 bases, and 0 bases lay outside the gene matches. Looked up from germline, CDR1 is KGHSH and CDR2 is LQKENI. CDR3 DNA sequence: TGTGCCAGCTCACCGGGACAGAACTATGGCTACACCTTC. Translating it yields CASSPGQNYGYTF.

The chain joins TRBV2 to TRBJ2-5, with D perhaps matching TRBD1 (6 bases). The CDR3 has 12 amino acids. Germline V gives CDR1 SNHLY, CDR2 FYNNEI. V gave up 5 bases and J gave up 3 bases, with 7 bases separating them. CDR3 DNA sequence: TGTGCCAGCAGTTGGACAGAAGAGACCCAGTACTTC. Residues: CASSWTEETQYF.